This T cell receptor (beta chain) was obtained from a study of radiation and T cells in renal cell carcinoma (dated by TCRdb to 2019 to 2021). Concerning the study at large: The samples were obtained from a clinical trial, where primary renal cell carcinomas were treated with 15 Gy stereotactic body radiation therapy and then removed by nephrectomy 4 weeks afterward. A total of around 50 samples underwent TCR beta sequencing, made up of roughly 26 tumors and about 27 peripheral blood samples. Across all 53 samples, 4 million or so unique CDR3 nucleotide sequences encoding over 2.5 million unique CDR3 amino acid sequences were identified.

Following the manufacturer's recommendations, the immunoSEQ kit was used to generate TCR beta libraries from genomic DNA. To prepare libraries, a first multiplex PCR with proprietary primers was run, followed by a second PCR that added unique barcodes, and a bead cleanup was done after each round. Each sample batch included a kit-provided positive control reaction and a negative control reaction. The final libraries underwent checking on an Agilent 4200 TapeStation D1000 ScreenTape, volumetric pooling, and quantification by qPCR. An Illumina NextSeq500 fitted with a MidOutput 150-cycle cartridge performed the sequencing, running 156 Read1 cycles and 15 Index1 cycles with the kit's custom primers. The pooled library was loaded at about 1 pM with around 20% PhiX control spiked in. Turning to the authors' computational methods: Vendor-processed data were analyzed in R, with a clonotype defined as all T cells sharing the same CDR3 nucleotide sequence. For clone abundance analyses, frequencies were normalized to the 10,000 most abundant clones per sample. Public T cell clones, which averaged fewer than five per sample, were excluded before analysis. Tumor-enriched and baseline blood-enriched clonotypes were defined by at least a 32-fold difference in abundance between compartments. A beta-binomial differential abundance model was applied to find clonotypes that expanded or contracted between blood time points. The Baroni-Urbani and Buser coefficient was used to measure tumor-blood repertoire similarity, and groups were compared with two-tailed Wilcoxon tests in R. In its TCRdb copy, this immuneACCESS table keeps in-frame sequences only and misses some clones. Where compared with another copy, unresolved V genes explain less than half of these, and the others have no known cause. Clone size and V and J calls were adopted from that table, with D and trimming inferred from the DNA. The sample data list about 150,000 clones, and 88% of these were observed just once. Of the sample, approximately 4% is held by the ten largest clones.

Only a few counts were recorded for this clone. What antigen it recognizes has not been identified. No base qualities exist here, and no much larger clone lies one base off it. The time point label, as the study defines it: baseline pretreatment blood. What the treatment or condition label conveys for this sample: 15 Gy SBRT to primary tumor, nephrectomy 4 weeks later. Serial peripheral blood from radiation-treated patients was sampled at baseline, 2 weeks and 4 weeks after SBRT to track tumor-enriched clonotypes. Every patient had renal cell carcinoma of clear cell pathology. Genomic DNA for TCR sequencing was prepared using the QIAamp DNA Blood Mini Kit (Qiagen). The analyses included just those samples that passed every quality control check. Overall results and qualifications from the work: In blood, the top tumor clonotypes increased from baseline to 2 weeks after radiation and then shrank by 4 weeks, which suggests a temporary expansion of tumor-resident clones. Changes in the blood repertoire were not tracked past 4 weeks after treatment. Because the trial had a single-armed design, the trial could not examine how radiation dose or scheduling affected the TCR repertoire. Because pretreatment tumor biopsies were not available, the baseline intratumoral presence of clonotypes could not be determined.

This specimen consisted of blood, obtained from a patient whose treatment included radiotherapy and nephrectomy. This sequence originates from a woman between 70 and 85 years old with renal cell carcinoma.

The nucleotides are TGTGCCACCCGACCGGACAGGGCCGGGGATGAGCAGTTCTTC. This gives the protein CATRPDRAGDEQFF. The chain employs TRBV10-3 and TRBJ2-1; 8 bases in the junction line up with TRBD1. The CDR3 numbers 14 residues from cysteine through phenylalanine. Just the 42-base CDR3 DNA is kept, in frame starting at base 1. Germline trimming amounts to 10 bases on V and 8 bases on J, with 13 as the count of junction bases outside the gene matches. Taken from the germline V gene, the CDR1 and CDR2 loops are ENHRY and SYGVKD.